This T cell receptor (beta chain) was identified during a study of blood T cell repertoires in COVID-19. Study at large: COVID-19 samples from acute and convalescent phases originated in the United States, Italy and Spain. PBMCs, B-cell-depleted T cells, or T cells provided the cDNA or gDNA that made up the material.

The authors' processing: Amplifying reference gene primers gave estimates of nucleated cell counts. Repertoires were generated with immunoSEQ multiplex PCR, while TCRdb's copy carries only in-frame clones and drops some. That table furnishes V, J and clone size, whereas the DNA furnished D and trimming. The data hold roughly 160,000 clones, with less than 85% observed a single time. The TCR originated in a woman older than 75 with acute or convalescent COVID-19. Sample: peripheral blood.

CDR3 region: CASRSLQGTTRDTGELFF. The CDR3 DNA reads TGTGCCAGCAGGTCACTACAGGGAACGACGAGGGACACCGGGGAGCTGTTTTTT. This chain links TRBV7-9 with TRBJ2-2; TRBD1 might be the D (6 bases). The CDR3 contains 18 residues. CDR1 and CDR2 (germline): SEHNR, FQNEAQ (reference sequence). V gave up 6 bases and J gave up 3 bases, with 23 bases separating them.